This TCR beta chain is drawn from a study of cytomegalovirus exposure and HLA in healthy donors. Broader study findings: Being productive about 90% or about 30% of the time was typical of most TCR beta V segments in an earlier analysis.

This clone was found a few times. Its antigen is unidentified. A multiplex PCR was run with 60 Vbeta primers and 13 Jbeta primers. Under the authors' procedure: Approximately 83 million unique TCR beta chains, about 12 million shared, were counted in a later analysis. Using immunoSEQ multiplex PCR, the repertoire was profiled, and TCRdb retains in-frame clones only, with some absent. The D gene and trimming were derived from the DNA, and the V and J assignments and clone size from that table. The sample has 140,000 to 150,000 clones; 68% are singletons. The specimen sequenced was PBMCs. The TCR originated in a man aged 55 to 70 in good health and CMV-seronegative.

In DNA, the CDR3 is TGTGCCTTATCTGGGGCCAACGTCCTGACTTTC. Protein sequence: CALSGANVLTF. V is TRBV28 and J is TRBJ2-6, with no clear D. Germline V gene lookup returns CDR1 MDHEN and CDR2 SYDVKM. The CDR3 consists of 11 residues. V lost 11 bases, J lost 1 base, and 3 bases lay in between.